This T cell receptor (beta chain) originates from a study of T-cell memory formation after mild COVID-19. Study as a whole: Clustering of TCRs was largely donor specific. Study-wide findings and caveats: Pre-infection memory held some responding clones, suggesting pre-existing cross-reactive T cells responded. While clones contracting from day 15 to 85 were balanced between CD4 and CD8, later expanders leaned CD4+.

A word on this clonotype: Its cognate antigen is unknown.

Trimming took off 4 bases at V and 2 bases at J, with 21 bases between the two ends. CDR3 length equals 17 residues. Germline CDR1 and CDR2: SGHRS and YFSETQ. TCR alpha and TCR beta cDNA libraries carrying sample barcodes and UMIs came from 5'RACE with constant-segment primers. TCRdb redid the calling of the 5' RACE reads with MiXCR, one entry per CDR3 protein. The sample shows roughly 250,000 distinct CDR3 sequences, around 17% of them seen only once. The receptor was derived from a man aged 18 to 30 who had mild COVID-19 (a few samples of this study predate the infection). Cell type and time point are not known. Material for sequencing was PBMCs or a T cell subset sorted from them (not recorded which). V gene TRBV5-1 combines with J gene TRBJ1-1, with no clear D. The CDR3 loop reads CASSPLGRRADNTEAFF. For the CDR3, the DNA is TGCGCCAGCAGCCCCCTCGGGCGACGGGCGGATAACACTGAAGCTTTCTTT.